This T cell receptor (beta chain) was recorded in a study of beta chain features in type 1 diabetes. The isolated RNA, all of it, was reverse transcribed, so expressed TCRB transcripts were what got sequenced. Produced via immunoSEQ multiplex PCR; TCRdb's table is partial and in-frame only. This sample has about 650,000 clones, with around 11% found just once. Study-level findings and limits: In the patient group, naive, central memory and Treg TCRB repertoires seemed more alike than in the healthy donor group. Within each of all four CD4+ subsets, Type 1 diabetes patients had TCRB CDR3s that were moderately but significantly shorter.

Populations obtained by sorting all exceeded 98% purity. On this clone itself: Its matching antigen is unknown.

Germline values: CDR1 LNHDA, CDR2 SQIVND (reference sequence). The CDR3 length is 15 residues. Trimming took 7 bases from V and 4 from J, leaving 17 bases between them. This TCR came from a man under 40 with type 1 diabetes. The sequenced material came from naive CD4+ T cells from blood. The chain employs TRBV19 and TRBJ1-3, with D perhaps TRBD1 (5 bases). The CDR3: CASIDRRQLGNTIYF. CDR3 DNA sequence: TGTGCCAGTATCGATCGGCGACAGCTCGGAAACACCATATATTTT.